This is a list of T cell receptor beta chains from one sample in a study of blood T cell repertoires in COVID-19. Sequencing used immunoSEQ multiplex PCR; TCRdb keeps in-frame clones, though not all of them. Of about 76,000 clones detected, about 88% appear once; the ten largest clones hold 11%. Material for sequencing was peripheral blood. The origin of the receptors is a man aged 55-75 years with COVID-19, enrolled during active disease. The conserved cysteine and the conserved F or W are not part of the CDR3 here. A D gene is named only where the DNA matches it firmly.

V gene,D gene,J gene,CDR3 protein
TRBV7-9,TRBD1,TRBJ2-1,AIGTGGKYEQF
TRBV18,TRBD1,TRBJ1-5,ASSPPQDRAQPQH
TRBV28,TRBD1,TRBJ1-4,ASSLPQGANEKLF
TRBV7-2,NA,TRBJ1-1,ASRPSRAGVPGAF
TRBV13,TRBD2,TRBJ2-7,ASSARLAGAIFEQY
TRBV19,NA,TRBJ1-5,ASSMSWGGQPQH
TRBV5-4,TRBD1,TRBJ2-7,ASSPTGSVYEQY
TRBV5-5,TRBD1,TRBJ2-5,ASSSDAGGGETQY
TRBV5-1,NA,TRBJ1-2,ASSWDLANYGYT
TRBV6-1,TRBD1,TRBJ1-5,ASSEPGGRGQPQH